Below, 5 T cell receptor beta chains from the same sample are listed, as sequenced in a study of CD8+ T cells in alopecia areata. Indicated treatment: oral pan-JAK inhibitor, 5-10 mg twice daily. Sequencing templates came from extracted RNA that was reverse transcribed into cDNA. Repertoires were generated with immunoSEQ multiplex PCR, while TCRdb's copy carries only in-frame clones and drops some. The table has 100,000 to 140,000 clones, around 84% seen once. The specimen was CD8+ T cells sorted from blood, collected at week 24, from a patient treated with tofacitinib. The receptors stem from a human donor with alopecia areata.

In this sample, this clone turned up a few times. The chain uses TRBV29-1 and TRBJ2-5; D perhaps matches TRBD1 (5 bases). V was shortened by 4 bases and J by 1 base, with 16 bases between the two germline ends. The CDR3 is made up of 15 amino acids. CDR1 SQVTM and CDR2 ANQGSEA come from the germline V gene. For the CDR3, the DNA is TGCAGCGTTGTTGTCAGGGAAGACCCCCAAGAGACCCAGTACTTC. Protein: CSVVVREDPQETQYF.

The rearrangement joins TRBV6-5 to TRBJ2-5; D is ambiguous. Trimming pared 7 bases from V and 3 bases from J, leaving 3 bases between. This CDR3 contains 10 residues. Per the germline V gene, CDR1 is MNHEY and CDR2 is SVGAGI. CDR3 DNA sequence: TGTGCCAGCACCGAAGAGACCCAGTACTTC. It encodes CASTEETQYF.

This chain connects TRBV2 to TRBJ1-1; weak D call: TRBD1 (5 bases). V was clipped by 6 bases and J by 1 base, with 15 bases between them. Germline CDR1 SNHLY, CDR2 FYNNEI. The CDR3 loop spans 15 amino acids. The CDR3 reads CASSAPVGTNTEAFF. The CDR3, as DNA: TGTGCCAGCAGCGCCCCCGTAGGGACGAACACTGAAGCTTTCTTT.

V gene TRBV7-8 combines with J gene TRBJ2-3, with D unresolved. The CDR3 contains 13 residues. Germline CDR1 reads SGHVS; CDR2 reads FQNEAQ. Trimming took 7 bases from V and 4 from J, leaving 12 bases between them. The CDR3 is CASIAGSADTQYF. Written as DNA, the CDR3 is TGTGCCAGCATCGCCGGATCTGCAGATACGCAGTATTTT.

This clone has ten or more counts. The chain uses TRBV4-1 and TRBJ2-1; 7 bases are a match to TRBD2. The junction had 6 bases not matched to a gene; V was cut back by 4 bases and J by 0 bases. This CDR3 has 16 residues. In germline, CDR1 is MGHRA, CDR2 YSYEKL. The CDR3 DNA reads TGCGCCAGCAGCCGCCGCGGGGGAAGCTCCTACAATGAGCAGTTCTTC. Translation gives CASSRRGGSSYNEQFF.